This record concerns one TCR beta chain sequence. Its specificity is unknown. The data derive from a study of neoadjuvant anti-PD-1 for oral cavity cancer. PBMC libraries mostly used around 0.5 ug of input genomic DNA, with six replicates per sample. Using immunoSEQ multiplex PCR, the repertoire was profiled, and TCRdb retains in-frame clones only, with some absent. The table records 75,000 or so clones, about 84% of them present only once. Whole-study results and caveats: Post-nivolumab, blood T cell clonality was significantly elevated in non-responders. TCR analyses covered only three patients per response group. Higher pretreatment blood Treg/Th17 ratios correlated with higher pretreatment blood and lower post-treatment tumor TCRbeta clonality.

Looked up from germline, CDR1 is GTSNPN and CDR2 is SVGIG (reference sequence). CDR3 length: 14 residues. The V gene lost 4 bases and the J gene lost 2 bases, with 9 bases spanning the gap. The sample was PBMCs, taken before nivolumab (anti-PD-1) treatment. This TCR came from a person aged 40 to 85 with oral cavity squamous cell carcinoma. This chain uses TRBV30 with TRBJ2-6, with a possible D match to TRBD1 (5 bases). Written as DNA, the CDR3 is TGTGCCTGGATGGTAGGGGCTGGGGCCAACGTCCTGACTTTC. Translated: CAWMVGAGANVLTF.